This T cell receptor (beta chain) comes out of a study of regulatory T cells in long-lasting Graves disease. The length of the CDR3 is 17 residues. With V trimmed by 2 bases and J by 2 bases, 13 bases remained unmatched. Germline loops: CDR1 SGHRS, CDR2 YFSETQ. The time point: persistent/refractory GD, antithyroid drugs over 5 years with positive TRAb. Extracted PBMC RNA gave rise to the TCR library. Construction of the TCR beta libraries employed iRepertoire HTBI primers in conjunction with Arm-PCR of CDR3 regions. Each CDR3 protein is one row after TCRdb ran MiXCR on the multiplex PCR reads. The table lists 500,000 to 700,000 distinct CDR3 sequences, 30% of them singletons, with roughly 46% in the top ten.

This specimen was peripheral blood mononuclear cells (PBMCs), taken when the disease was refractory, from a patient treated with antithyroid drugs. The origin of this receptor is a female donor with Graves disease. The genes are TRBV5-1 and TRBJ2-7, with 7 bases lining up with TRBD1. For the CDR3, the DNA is TGCGCCAGCAGCTTTGGGTTCGAGACAGGGAATACCTACGAGCAGTACTTC. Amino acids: CASSFGFETGNTYEQYF.